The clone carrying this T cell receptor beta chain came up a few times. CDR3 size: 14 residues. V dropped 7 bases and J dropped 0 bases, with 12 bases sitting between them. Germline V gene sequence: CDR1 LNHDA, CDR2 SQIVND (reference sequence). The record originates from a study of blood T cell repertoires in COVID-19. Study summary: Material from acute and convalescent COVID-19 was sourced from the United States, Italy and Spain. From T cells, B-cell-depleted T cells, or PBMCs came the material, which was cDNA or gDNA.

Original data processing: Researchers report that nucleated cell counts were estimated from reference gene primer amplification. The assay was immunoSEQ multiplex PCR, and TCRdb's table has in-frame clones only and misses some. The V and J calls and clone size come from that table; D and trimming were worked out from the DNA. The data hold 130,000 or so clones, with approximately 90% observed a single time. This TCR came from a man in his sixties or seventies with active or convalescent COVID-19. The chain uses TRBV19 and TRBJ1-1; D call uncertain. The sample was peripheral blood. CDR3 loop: CASTKAVLNTEAFF. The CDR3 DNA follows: TGTGCCAGTACTAAGGCGGTGTTGAACACTGAAGCTTTCTTT.